This TCR beta chain appears in the sequencing data of a study of technical replicates of blood from a handful of donors. Some clones are missing from TCRdb's copy, which holds only in-frame ones; the method was immunoSEQ multiplex PCR. The sample comprises more than 90,000 clones, 95% of which are singletons, and just over 0.25% rests with the top ten. This clone was seen just once. The CDR3 runs to 14 residues. Looked up from germline, CDR1 is MNHNS and CDR2 is SASEGT. With 1 base removed from V and 3 bases from J, the gap between germline ends came to 10 bases. The clonotype originates from a human donor in good health. The sequenced sample was T cells isolated from PBMCs. This sequence joins TRBV6-1 and TRBJ2-7, with TRBD1 as a possible D gene (5 bases). The CDR3 loop reads CASSEGGGIYEQYF. The CDR3, as DNA: TGTGCCAGCAGTGAAGGGGGCGGAATCTACGAGCAGTACTTC.